One T cell receptor beta chain is described in this entry. What it binds is not known. The CDR3 loop spans 15 amino acids. V was clipped by 7 bases and J by 6 bases, with 19 bases between them. CDR1 and CDR2 from the germline V gene are MNHEY and SMNVEV (reference sequence). These data come from a study of T cell responses to AZD1222 COVID-19 vaccine. In the study overall: Recipients boosted at about 4 weeks or about 12 weeks are pooled. Study results and caveats: Repertoire sampling was restricted to post-peak T cell response timepoints.

Only in-frame clones appear in the TCRdb table, and some are missing; sequencing was by immunoSEQ multiplex PCR. The data hold around 140,000 clones, with 75% to 90% observed a single time. This receptor was identified in an adult in good health. The material sequenced was peripheral blood, taken on day 0 of AZD1222 vaccination. The chain joins TRBV27 to TRBJ1-5, with D perhaps matching TRBD1 (5 bases). Here the CDR3 reads CASKVTFSGAQPQHF. The CDR3 region has the DNA TGTGCCAGCAAGGTAACTTTCAGCGGGGCTCAGCCCCAGCATTTT.